This TCR beta chain is from a study of cytomegalovirus exposure and HLA in healthy donors (dated by TCRdb to about 2017). With regard to the full study: An earlier analysis of roughly 610 of the donors reported roughly 300 Gb of sequence data and 100 million to 120 million unique TCR beta sequences obtained from 150 million to 200 million T cells. Donor age, sex, ethnicity and CMV serostatus were compiled alongside the repertoire data. All discovery cohort repertoires had been generated using a single sequencing platform. Using immunosequencing, the study profiled T cell repertoires from some 670 subjects and related those repertoires to cytomegalovirus serostatus. The number of donors typed differed by locus, with about 620-630 for A, B, C, DRB1 and DQB1, roughly 520 for DQA1, 600 to 610 for DPA1, and around 450 for DPB1. An early release that covered fewer than 750 HLA-typed donors contained approximately 320 gigabases of sequencing data and some 87 million unique TCR sequences. The aim of the study was to test whether cataloging public T cell receptors could identify signatures of past pathogen exposure. In addition to the first cohort of hundreds of subjects, a separate validation cohort of 100 to 150 different subjects was used. A later analysis re-analyzed previously published TCR beta repertoires from 500 to 700 donors and added high-resolution HLA genotyping to study TCR occurrence patterns. In the later analysis, no new phenotypic data were used to find candidate immune exposures; instead, reliance was placed on TCR beta sequences and their occurrence across donors. High-throughput TCR immunosequencing, statistical association of individual TCRs with disease status, and machine learning were combined to predict cytomegalovirus infection status. Across under 500 genotyped donors of the cohort, an average of roughly 250,000 unique TCR beta nucleotide sequences per donor were sequenced, and roughly 17% of those sequences were non-productive. Both class I and class II loci were covered by HLA typing, at four-digit resolution. Of the 300 to 450 genotyped donors, approximately 83% fell in the genetic ancestry cluster associated with self-reported Caucasian donors. An earlier analysis of some 500 of the donors used high-throughput TCR beta sequencing to judge whether each TCR beta V gene segment behaved as functional or pseudogenic. Because of strong linkage in the cohort, four to six DR-DQ haplotypes were treated as single units for association and clustering. In a later genetic analysis, genome-wide SNP genotypes for about three fifths of the roughly 670 donors were used, and that subset was treated as a discovery cohort. Findings and caveats that apply to the study as a whole: The presence/absence analyses assumed that sequencing depth was roughly uniform across donors, and that assumption may not be true. A group of highly shared sequence variants was considered likely to be a technical artifact of the sequencing pipeline. CMV serostatus was the only immune exposure information available for the cohort. Because HLA typing was missing for some donors at each locus, association tests included only the typed subset. Some IMGT-functional V segments, including TRBV6-2 and TRBV6-3, could not be told apart with the 87-base-pair reads, so those segments were excluded. A later analysis found that most CMV-associated TCR beta chains appeared HLA-restricted, with HLA associations seemingly driven largely by CMV exposure. This cohort had only TCR beta chains sequenced, and the lack of alpha or paired-chain data limited which features could be detected. A further reported finding was that TCR beta sequences accurately predicted the HLA-A and HLA-B alleles for most subjects in the first cohort. In a later genetic analysis, a missense DCLRE1C variant was associated with V-gene and J-gene trimming of TCR beta chains, and the association was replicated in an independent cohort. Linkage disequilibrium might explain the correlated functional status among segregating V segments, but an unknown experimental factor could not be ruled out. In vitro tests confirmed that a few of the cytomegalovirus-associated TCR beta chains recognize cytomegalovirus antigens. In an earlier analysis of several hundred of the donors, most TCR beta V segments were observed in productive rearrangements about 87% or about 30% of the time, broadly matching IMGT annotations. Because counts were too low, seventeen rarely observed V segments, including chromosome 9 orphons, were excluded from the earlier analysis of some 540 of the donors. Cytomegalovirus status was reported to be diagnosed by the classifier with high specificity and sensitivity in both the original and validation cohorts. According to a later analysis, parvovirus B19, influenza, CMV and Epstein-Barr virus appeared linked to several top co-occurrence clusters. A total of fewer than 200 TCR beta chains were listed by the study as associated with cytomegalovirus. A later analysis found that HLA-associated TCR beta chains were more clonally expanded and had lower generation probabilities than equally common non-associated chains. The authors suggested that the approach could potentially be generalized to other disease states and immunological phenotypes. In a later analysis, TCR association rates were found to vary across HLA loci, with the most associated TCRs seen for DRB1 alleles and the fewest for HLA-C alleles. Compared with the roughly 670-donor mean, donors in an Asian-associated ancestry cluster had fewer N-insertions in productive TCRs, according to a later genetic analysis. In a later analysis, 16,951 TCR beta sequences were associated with specific HLA alleles at a false discovery rate of 0.05. Most TCR sequences were observed very rarely across donors, whereas some public TCRs were present in many individuals. When HLA alleles, especially DR and DQ, strongly co-occurred, TCR associations were difficult to assign to individual alleles.

About this clone: Its target antigen remains unknown. No quality values exist for individual bases; no much larger clone is one base distant.

The library was made by the immunoSEQ multiplex PCR assay. A mixture of 60 forward primers for TCR Vbeta segments and 13 reverse primers for TCR Jbeta segments was used in the multiplex PCR. A multiplex PCR assay on genomic DNA amplified the CDR3 region of rearranged TCR beta genes. Amplified TCR beta libraries were sequenced as 87-base-pair reads on the Illumina HiSeq System. The original methods were these. A later analysis counted 65 million to 90 million unique TCR beta chains across the 600 to 850 repertoires, and 9.5 million to 11 million of these chains were shared by at least two donors. Raw reads were error-corrected and collapsed into unique sequences with a nearest-neighbor algorithm that merged closely related sequences to remove PCR and sequencing errors. To assign V, D and J gene segments, CDR3 sequences were aligned to IMGT reference sequences. Each retained sequence needed at least a six-nucleotide match to both a V gene segment and a J gene segment. A rearrangement was called productive if the CDR3 had no stop codons and remained in frame with V and J, and every other rearrangement was called non-productive. Following IMGT convention, CDR3 was defined as the stretch from the second conserved V-encoded cysteine up to the conserved J-encoded phenylalanine. Sequences without an unambiguous match to a single V gene segment were excluded from the earlier analysis of about 600 of the donors. In an earlier analysis of 587 of the donors, a V segment was called functional when productive rearrangements were above 56.7%, and segregating when the standard deviation between donors exceeded 5%. A statistical classification framework was developed to diagnose cytomegalovirus status using the catalog of TCR beta chain sequences. In a later analysis, TCR nucleotide sequences were compared against IMGT/GENE-DB human TR gene sequences so that V and J genes could be assigned. Using the TCRdist pipeline, a later analysis assigned CDR3 sequences along with most-parsimonious VDJ recombination scenarios. In a later analysis, each TCR beta chain was defined by its CDR3 amino acid sequence together with its V-gene family, and reads without a unique V-gene family were excluded. To address suspected cross-contamination and a sequencing artifact, a later analysis removed around 600 highly shared, low-generation-probability nucleotide sequences. For each public chain, a later analysis derived a clonal expansion index from normalized ranks of inferred template counts within each repertoire. In a later analysis, generation probabilities were computed with a VDJ recombination model fitted to out-of-frame rearrangements, and the resulting probabilities were checked against IGoR. In a later analysis, hypergeometric tests were used to score TCR-TCR, TCR-HLA and TCR-CMV co-occurrence, with a repertoire-size bias correction applied to TCR pairs. False discovery rates were estimated in a later analysis by permuting HLA or CMV assignments 20 times. In a later analysis, co-occurring TCRs were grouped using DBSCAN, and TCRdist sequence similarity was added for clustering within HLA-allele-positive subsets. Co-occurrence clustering excluded repertoires with fewer than 30,000 or more than 120,000 public chains, plus five with anomalous nucleotide sharing. TCRdb limited this immuneACCESS table to in-frame rearrangements with V and J called. A share of clones is missing; checked studies link under half to unresolved V genes, and the rest is unexplained. V and J calls plus clone size are reproduced from that table; the DNA served to infer D and trimming. The sample table shows about 200,000 clones, and 60% to 80% are seen once. Less than 2% of the sample is in the top ten clones.

The germline V gene supplies CDR1 SGDLS and CDR2 YYNGEE. Trimming takes 4 bases from V and 2 bases from J, and the germline ends sit 17 bases apart. Including the terminal cysteine and phenylalanine, the CDR3 comprises 16 residues. Only the CDR3 region is kept as DNA, spanning 48 bases read in frame from base 1. In total, approximately 610 healthy bone marrow donors made up the cohort. At the time of sampling, every cohort member was nominally healthy, though immune exposures that went unrecorded were likely present. The donor tested CMV seronegative and was one of the 352 seronegative cohort members. Each donor provided a peripheral blood sample, and peripheral blood mononuclear cells were used for TCR beta sequencing. Genomic DNA extraction from the blood cell samples was performed with the Qiagen DNeasy Blood Extraction Kit.

Sequencing was performed on PBMCs. The sequence is built from TRBV9 and TRBJ2-3; a tentative D match to TRBD1 spans 8 bases. The source is a male donor in good health and CMV-seronegative. The CDR3 protein: CASSTRTGRVTDTQYF. In nucleotides, the sequence is TGTGCCAGCAGCACCCGGACAGGGAGGGTCACAGATACGCAGTATTTT. The reference TRBV9 and TRBJ2-3 proteins fill in what lies around the CDR3, so the full variable domain reads DSGVTQTPKHLITATGQRVTLRCSPRSGDLSVYWYQQSLDQGLQFLIQYYNGEERAKGNILERFSAQQFPDLHSELNLSSLELGDSALYFCASSTRTGRVTDTQYFGPGTRLTVL.